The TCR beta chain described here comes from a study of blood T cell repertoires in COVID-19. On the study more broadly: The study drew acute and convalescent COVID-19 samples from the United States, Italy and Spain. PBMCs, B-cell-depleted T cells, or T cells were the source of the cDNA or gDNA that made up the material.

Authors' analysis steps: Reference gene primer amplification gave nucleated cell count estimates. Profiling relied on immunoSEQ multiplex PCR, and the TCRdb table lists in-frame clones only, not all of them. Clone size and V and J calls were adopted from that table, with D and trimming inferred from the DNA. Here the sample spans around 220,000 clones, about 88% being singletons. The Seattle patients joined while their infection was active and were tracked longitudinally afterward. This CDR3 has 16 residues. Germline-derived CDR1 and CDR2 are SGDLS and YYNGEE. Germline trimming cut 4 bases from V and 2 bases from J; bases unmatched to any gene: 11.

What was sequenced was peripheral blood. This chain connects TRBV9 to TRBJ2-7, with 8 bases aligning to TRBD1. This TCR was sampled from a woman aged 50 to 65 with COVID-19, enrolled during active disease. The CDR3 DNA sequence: TGTGCCAGCAGCCCAACCTATGACAGGGGACCCTACGAGCAGTACTTC. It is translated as CASSPTYDRGPYEQYF. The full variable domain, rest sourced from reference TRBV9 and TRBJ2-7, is DSGVTQTPKHLITATGQRVTLRCSPRSGDLSVYWYQQSLDQGLQFLIQYYNGEERAKGNILERFSAQQFPDLHSELNLSSLELGDSALYFCASSPTYDRGPYEQYFGPGTRLTVT.